Reported below is one T cell receptor beta chain. Antigen specificity is unknown. Via the markers CD45RO/CCR7/CD25/CD127/CD95/CD27, stem cell-like memory, regulatory, central memory and naive CD4+ cells were sorted. Trimming took 10 bases from V and 0 from J, leaving 13 bases between them. CDR1 is MNHEY and CDR2 is SMNVEV in the germline V gene (reference sequence). The CDR3 consists of 13 residues. What was sequenced were expressed TCRB transcripts, since all of the isolated RNA had been reverse transcribed. Some clones are missing from TCRdb's copy, which holds only in-frame ones; the method was immunoSEQ multiplex PCR. The sample has over 120,000 clones, about 10% seen once. This sample is drawn from a study of beta chain features in type 1 diabetes. General study results and limits: No resolution was reached here on whether HLA type influences TCRB rearrangement. Patients with type 1 diabetes carried fewer insertions and had more deletions at their VDJ junctions.

The gene calls are TRBV27 and TRBJ2-7, with D perhaps TRBD1 (5 bases). The source of this sequence is a man aged 18-30 years in good health. The specimen sequenced was naive CD4+ T cells from blood. CDR3 loop: CATKAQGSYEQYF. The CDR3, as DNA: TGTGCCACCAAGGCCCAGGGCTCCTACGAGCAGTACTTC.